The entry that follows covers one T cell receptor (beta chain) sequence. The assay was immunoSEQ multiplex PCR, and TCRdb's table has in-frame clones only and misses some. The sample carries about 380,000 clones, approximately 90% recorded once. Germline lookup yields CDR1 SGHNT and CDR2 YENEEA. The CDR3 covers 17 residues. Trimming cost V 1 base and J 2 bases; bases outside gene matches: 5. Donors in Cohort 3 counted as recovered after two negative PCRs, clearance, or symptom resolution. This specimen belongs to a study of blood T cell repertoires in COVID-19. The V and J genes are TRBV11-3 and TRBJ2-7, with 13 positions matching TRBD2. Sequencing was performed on PBMCs or T cells enriched from blood (not recorded which). This TCR derives from a woman younger than 35 who had recovered from COVID-19. CDR3 region: CASSLGSGTSGTYEQYF. The CDR3 coding sequence is TGTGCCAGCAGCTTAGGGTCTGGGACTAGCGGGACCTACGAGCAGTACTTC.